Below, 25 T cell receptor beta chains from the same sample are listed, as sequenced in a study of shared clonotypes between healthy human individuals. TCRdb keeps only in-frame clones here, not all; method: immunoSEQ multiplex PCR. The sample carries around 1.5 million clones, under 99% recorded once. The sample consisted of naive CD4+ T cells sorted from blood. As to subset: CD45RA+ positively selected. All receptors derive from a man aged 25-45 years in good health.

This clone has only one observation. The rearrangement uses TRBV28 and TRBJ2-1; TRBD2 aligns across 9 bases. Germline V CDR1 and CDR2: MDHEN, SYDVKM. The CDR3 loop spans 15 amino acids. The junction had 10 bases not matched to a gene; V was cut back by 6 bases and J by 7 bases. CDR3 sequence reads: CASSPPGLAINEQFF. The CDR3 coding sequence is TGTGCCAGCAGCCCACCGGGACTAGCTATTAATGAGCAGTTCTTC.

For this clone: At one boundary the junction diverges from the germline segment, which might be a read error. In DNA, the CDR3 is TGTGCTAGCAGCTTAGGTGGCTACTACAATGAGCAGTTCTTC. Amino acids: CASSLGGYYNEQFF. J is TRBJ2-1 and V is TRBV7-7, with D uncertain. The CDR3 runs 14 residues. Germline V gene sequence: CDR1 SSHAT, CDR2 FNYEAQ (reference sequence).

CDR3 coding DNA: TGTGCCAGCAAGGGGACAAGCTCTGGGGCCAACGTCCTGACTTTC. It is translated as CASKGTSSGANVLTF. The chain uses TRBV28 and TRBJ2-6; possible D gene TRBD1, 6 bases. Germline V gene sequence: CDR1 MDHEN, CDR2 SYDVKM. Trimming pared 7 bases from V and 0 bases from J, leaving 10 bases between. This CDR3 region has 15 residues.

The chain recombines TRBV2 with TRBJ1-1; no definite D call. This CDR3 has 13 amino acids. Germline loops: CDR1 SNHLY, CDR2 FYNNEI. Between the trimmed V and J ends, which lost 3 bases and 1 base, there was a span of 6 bases. The CDR3 is CASSEVENTEAFF. The CDR3 nucleotides are TGTGCCAGCAGTGAGGTGGAGAACACTGAAGCTTTCTTT.

V usage is TRBV6-5 and J usage is TRBJ2-2, with 8 bases lining up with TRBD2. Germline V gene data show CDR1 as MNHEY and CDR2 as SVGAGI. Trimming cost V 0 bases and J 4 bases; bases outside gene matches: 4. The CDR3 has 16 residues. DNA of the CDR3: TGTGCCAGCAGTTACTCGAGACTAGCGAGCACCGGGGAGCTGTTTTTT. It specifies CASSYSRLASTGELFF.

This sequence joins TRBV16 and TRBJ2-2, with unresolved D. From germline, CDR1 is KGHSY and CDR2 FQNENV. The CDR3 extends over 12 amino acids. V was shortened by 0 bases and J by 10 bases, with 6 bases between the two germline ends. The chain's CDR3 is CASSQSRQELFF. For the CDR3, the DNA is TGTGCCAGCAGCCAATCCCGCCAGGAGCTGTTTTTT.

This clone was found once. This chain connects TRBV5-5 to TRBJ2-3; 9 bases map to TRBD2. After removal of 1 base from V and 4 bases from J, the junction contained 7 bases not matched to a gene. The CDR3 sequence is 16 residues long. Germline-derived CDR1 and CDR2 are SGHKS and YYEKEE (reference sequence). This CDR3 is CASSLFASGNADTQYF. The CDR3 DNA reads TGTGCCAGCAGCTTGTTCGCTAGCGGGAATGCAGATACGCAGTATTTT.

This rearrangement joins TRBV4-3 to TRBJ2-7; D is unclear. V was shortened by 1 base and J by 3 bases, with 7 bases between the two germline ends. Per the germline V gene, CDR1 is LGHNA and CDR2 is YSLEER. This CDR3 is built from 13 residues. In nucleotides, the CDR3 is TGCGCCAGCAGCCAAGTGCTCCGCTACGAGCAGTACTTC. Encoded protein: CASSQVLRYEQYF.

The chain recombines TRBV11-2 with TRBJ2-3, with 10 bases matching TRBD2. Germline V gene lookup returns CDR1 SGHAT and CDR2 FQNNGV. The CDR3 is 18 residues long. J gave up 1 base and V 0 bases, and 7 bases lay outside the gene matches. CDR3 loop: CASSLDGVGLARTDTQYF. In nucleotides, the CDR3 is TGTGCCAGCAGCTTAGACGGCGTGGGACTAGCGCGCACAGATACGCAGTATTTT.

This clone was recorded once. The chain carries TRBV6-4 and TRBJ2-1; no firm D call. Trimming removed 5 bases from V and 2 bases from J, with 13 bases in between. CDR1 is MRHNA and CDR2 is SNTAGT in the germline V gene. This CDR3 has 15 amino acids. CDR3 DNA sequence: TGTGCCAGCAGTCTCCGAGAAACCCCCTACAATGAGCAGTTCTTC. As protein: CASSLRETPYNEQFF.

Concerning this clone: This specimen includes other DNA sequences encoding the same CDR3. The chain links TRBV7-2 to TRBJ2-1; D remains unclear. Germline assignment: CDR1 SGHTA and CDR2 FQGNSA. V was trimmed by 1 base and J by 3 bases, leaving 4 bases between them. The CDR3 sequence is 13 residues long. CDR3 coding DNA: TGTGCCAGCAGCTTAGACGGCTACAATGAGCAGTTCTTC. The encoded protein is CASSLDGYNEQFF.

The chain is built from TRBV30 and TRBJ1-2; TRBD1 matches at 8 bases. CDR3 size: 16 residues. Losses at the gene ends were 8 bases for V and 2 bases for J; bases not matched to a gene: 16. The germline V gene has CDR1 GTSNPN and CDR2 SVGIG (reference sequence). Here the CDR3 reads CARKSRDRMENYGYTF. The CDR3 region has the DNA TGTGCCCGAAAGTCCCGGGACAGGATGGAGAACTATGGCTACACCTTC.

This clone was seen once. The chain combines TRBV4-2 with TRBJ2-2, with D possibly being TRBD2 (6 bases). In germline, CDR1 is LGHNA, CDR2 YNFKEQ. The CDR3 sequence is 15 residues long. The V and J ends lost 0 bases and 5 bases respectively, with 10 bases between them. The CDR3 reads CASSQDSGVTGELFF. The CDR3 DNA is TGTGCCAGCAGCCAAGATTCGGGGGTTACCGGGGAGCTGTTTTTT.

The V and J genes are TRBV19 and TRBJ2-7; TRBD2 matches at 12 bases. V trimming: 4 bases; J trimming: 6 bases; junction bases outside the gene matches: 10. In germline, CDR1 is LNHDA, CDR2 SQIVND (reference sequence). The CDR3 sequence is 16 residues long. CDR3 sequence: CASSSRSGTSGFEQYF. CDR3 DNA sequence: TGTGCCAGTAGTAGCCGATCCGGGACTAGCGGGTTCGAGCAGTACTTC.

This clone was seen just once. V usage is TRBV9 and J usage is TRBJ2-1; possibly TRBD2 for D (6 bases). The V and J ends lost 1 base and 5 bases respectively, with 13 bases between them. The germline V gene has CDR1 SGDLS and CDR2 YYNGEE. This CDR3 has 15 amino acids. CDR3 nucleotide sequence: TGTGCCAGCAGCGTATTCCACACGGGAGACAATGAGCAGTTCTTC. This sequence encodes CASSVFHTGDNEQFF.

This chain connects TRBV28 to TRBJ2-1, with a possible D match to TRBD2 (6 bases). The CDR3 totals 14 residues. The V end lost 1 base, the J end lost 4 bases, and 8 bases lay between the germline ends. CDR1 MDHEN and CDR2 SYDVKM come from the germline V gene. The CDR3 DNA reads TGTGCCAGCAGTTTATACGGGGGATACAATGAGCAGTTCTTC. Protein: CASSLYGGYNEQFF.

V usage is TRBV9 and J usage is TRBJ2-7, with 7 bases identical to TRBD1. This CDR3 is built from 14 residues. Trimming cost V 4 bases and J 4 bases; bases outside gene matches: 8. Germline values: CDR1 SGDLS, CDR2 YYNGEE. The CDR3 loop is CASSYRDSDYEQYF. The CDR3 DNA follows: TGTGCCAGCAGCTACCGGGACAGCGATTACGAGCAGTACTTC.

This rearrangement joins TRBV7-9 to TRBJ2-1; D is perhaps TRBD2 (6 bases). Deletions cut 7 bases from V and 8 bases from J, with 12 bases between. The CDR3 extends over 12 amino acids. CDR1 and CDR2 (germline): SEHNR, FQNEAQ (reference sequence). CDR3 region: CASTPPGDEQFF. Here the CDR3 DNA reads TGTGCCAGCACCCCCCCGGGGGATGAGCAGTTCTTC.

This chain connects TRBV28 to TRBJ1-2, with no clear D. The CDR3 extends over 13 amino acids. V lost 7 bases and J 9 bases, leaving 18 bases between the germline ends. The germline CDR1 and CDR2 sequences are MDHEN and SYDVKM. CDR3: CASTPVHPFSYTF. The CDR3 coding sequence is TGTGCCAGCACTCCGGTACACCCCTTCAGCTACACCTTC.

The chain employs TRBV27 and TRBJ2-1, with TRBD2 matching 10 bases. The CDR3 runs to 16 residues. CDR1 is MNHEY, CDR2 SMNVEV, per germline (reference sequence). The V and J ends lost 3 bases and 2 bases, in that order; junction bases with no gene match: 4. The CDR3 DNA is TGTGCCAGCAGTTTCGCTAGCGGGAGAACCTACAATGAGCAGTTCTTC. It translates to CASSFASGRTYNEQFF.

The J gene is TRBJ1-5, the V gene TRBV27, with unresolved D. Germline lookup yields CDR1 MNHEY and CDR2 SMNVEV (reference sequence). With 4 bases removed from V and 0 bases from J, the gap between germline ends came to 1 base. The CDR3 is 12 residues long. CDR3 sequence reads: CASSYSNQPQHF. DNA of the CDR3: TGTGCCAGCAGTTATAGCAATCAGCCCCAGCATTTT.

The chain is built from TRBV4-1 and TRBJ2-7; 9 bases are a match to TRBD1. CDR1 is MGHRA and CDR2 is YSYEKL in the germline V gene. CDR3 length: 15 residues. Trimming cost V 4 bases and J 2 bases; bases outside gene matches: 6. CDR3 region: CASSLGGTGTYEQYF. DNA for the CDR3: TGCGCCAGCAGCCTTGGCGGGACAGGGACCTACGAGCAGTACTTC.

The J gene is TRBJ1-1, the V gene TRBV29-1; D is unclear. The germline V and J ends were trimmed by 7 bases and 4 bases, with 19 bases remaining between them. The CDR3 spans 14 residues. The germline V gene encodes CDR1 SQVTM and CDR2 ANQGSEA. This CDR3 reads CSAGSAGYGTEAFF. DNA of the CDR3: TGCAGCGCCGGCTCGGCAGGTTATGGCACTGAAGCTTTCTTT.

This chain connects TRBV18 to TRBJ2-5; 7 bases fit TRBD1. Germline V gene data show CDR1 as KGHSH and CDR2 as LQKENI. CDR3 length equals 15 residues. With 6 bases clipped from V and 4 bases from J, the junction kept 11 bases outside the gene matches. In DNA form, the CDR3 reads TGTGCCAGCTCCCCAAACACAGGGGCGCGAGAGACCCAGTACTTC. Its translation: CASSPNTGARETQYF.

This chain uses TRBV10-1 with TRBJ2-5; a possible D gene is TRBD2 (6 bases). This CDR3 comprises 14 residues. In germline, CDR1 is WNHNN, CDR2 SYGVQD (reference sequence). The germline V and J ends were trimmed by 6 bases and 5 bases, with 16 bases remaining between them. This CDR3 reads CASSPRDRGETQYF. In DNA, the CDR3 is TGCGCCAGCAGCCCCAGAGACCGGGGGGAGACCCAGTACTTC.